This T cell receptor (beta chain) was captured in a study of blood T cell repertoires in COVID-19. About the study: The origin of the acute and convalescent COVID-19 samples was the United States, Italy and Spain. Sample material is recorded as cDNA or gDNA derived from T cells, B-cell-depleted T cells, or PBMCs.

Source study methods: Amplification with reference gene primers provided the estimates of nucleated cell counts. Assay: immunoSEQ multiplex PCR; the TCRdb copy retains only in-frame clones and omits some. The V and J calls and the clone size are those of that table, but D and trimming were determined from the DNA. This repertoire shows some 96,000 clones, 85% to 90% found once; its top ten account for 5%. The CDR3 consists of 15 residues. The germline CDR1 and CDR2 sequences are LNHNV and YYDKDF (reference sequence). Trimming shortened V by 0 bases and J by 7 bases, and 13 bases separated the two germline ends.

The chain recombines TRBV15 with TRBJ1-3, with a possible D match to TRBD1 (6 bases). This clonotype originated in a human donor in a cohort sampled during active COVID-19. The material sequenced was peripheral blood. The CDR3 region is CATSRDPQGFNTIYF. The CDR3 coding sequence is TGTGCCACCAGCAGAGACCCACAGGGTTTTAACACCATATATTTT.